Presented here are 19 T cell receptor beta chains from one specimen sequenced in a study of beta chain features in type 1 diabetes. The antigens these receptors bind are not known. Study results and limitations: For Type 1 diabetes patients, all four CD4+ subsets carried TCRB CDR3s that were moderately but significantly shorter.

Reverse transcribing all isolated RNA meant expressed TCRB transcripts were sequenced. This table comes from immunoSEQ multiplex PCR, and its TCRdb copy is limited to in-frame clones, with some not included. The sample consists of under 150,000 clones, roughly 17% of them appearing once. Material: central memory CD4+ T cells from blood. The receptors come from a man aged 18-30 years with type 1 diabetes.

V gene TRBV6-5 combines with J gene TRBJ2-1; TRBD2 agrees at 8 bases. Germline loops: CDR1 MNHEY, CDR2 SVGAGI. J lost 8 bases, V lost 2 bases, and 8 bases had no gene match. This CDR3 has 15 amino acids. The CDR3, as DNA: TGTGCCAGCAGTTACCTGAGCGGGAGTTTTTATGAGCAGTTCTTC. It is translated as CASSYLSGSFYEQFF.

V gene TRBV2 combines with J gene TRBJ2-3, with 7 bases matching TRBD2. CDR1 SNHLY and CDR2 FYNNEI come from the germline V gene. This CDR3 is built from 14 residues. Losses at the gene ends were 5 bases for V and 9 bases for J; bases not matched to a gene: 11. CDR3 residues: CASSKSSGPRTQYF. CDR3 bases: TGTGCCAGCAGTAAATCTAGCGGCCCACGGACGCAGTATTTT. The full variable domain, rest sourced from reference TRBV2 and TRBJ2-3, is EPEVTQTPSHQVTQMGQEVILRCVPISNHLYFYWYRQILGQKVEFLVSFYNNEISEKSEIFDDQFSVERPDGSNFTLKIRSTKLEDSAMYFCASSKSSGPRTQYFGPGTRLTVL.

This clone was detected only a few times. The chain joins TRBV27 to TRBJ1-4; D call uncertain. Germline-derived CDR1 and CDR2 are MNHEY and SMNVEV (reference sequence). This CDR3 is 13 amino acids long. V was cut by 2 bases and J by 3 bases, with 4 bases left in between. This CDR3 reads CASSLLPNEKLFF. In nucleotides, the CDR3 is TGTGCCAGCAGTTTACTACCTAATGAAAAACTGTTTTTT.

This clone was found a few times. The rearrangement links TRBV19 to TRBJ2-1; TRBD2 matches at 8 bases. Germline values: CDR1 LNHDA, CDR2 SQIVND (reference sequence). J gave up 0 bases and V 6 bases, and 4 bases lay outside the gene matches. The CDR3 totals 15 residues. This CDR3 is CASRETSDSYNEQFF. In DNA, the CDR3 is TGTGCCAGTAGGGAGACTAGCGACTCCTACAATGAGCAGTTCTTC.

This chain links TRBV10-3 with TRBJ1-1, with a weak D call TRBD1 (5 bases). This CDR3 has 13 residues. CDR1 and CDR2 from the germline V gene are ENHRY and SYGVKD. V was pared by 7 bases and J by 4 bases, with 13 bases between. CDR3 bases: TGTGCCATCAACCCCAGGGATTCCACTGAAGCTTTCTTT. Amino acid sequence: CAINPRDSTEAFF.

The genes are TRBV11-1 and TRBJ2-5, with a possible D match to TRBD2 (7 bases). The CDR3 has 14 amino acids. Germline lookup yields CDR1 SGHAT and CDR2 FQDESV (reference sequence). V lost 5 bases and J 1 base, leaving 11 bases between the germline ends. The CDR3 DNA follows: TGTGCCAGCAGCAGAAGGGGGGGCCAAGAGACCCAGTACTTC. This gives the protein CASSRRGGQETQYF.

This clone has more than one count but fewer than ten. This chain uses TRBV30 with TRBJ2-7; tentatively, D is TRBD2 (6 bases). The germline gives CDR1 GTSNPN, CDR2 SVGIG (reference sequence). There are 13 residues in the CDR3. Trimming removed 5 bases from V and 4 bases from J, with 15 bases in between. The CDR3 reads CAWSGTSQYEQYF. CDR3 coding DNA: TGTGCCTGGTCCGGGACTTCACAATACGAGCAGTACTTC.

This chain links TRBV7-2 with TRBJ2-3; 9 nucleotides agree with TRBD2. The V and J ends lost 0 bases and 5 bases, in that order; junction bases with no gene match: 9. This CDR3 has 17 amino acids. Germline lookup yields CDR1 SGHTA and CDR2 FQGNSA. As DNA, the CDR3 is TGTGCCAGCAGCTTAGCGCCCCCAGCGGGAGGTATAGATACGCAGTATTTT. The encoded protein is CASSLAPPAGGIDTQYF.

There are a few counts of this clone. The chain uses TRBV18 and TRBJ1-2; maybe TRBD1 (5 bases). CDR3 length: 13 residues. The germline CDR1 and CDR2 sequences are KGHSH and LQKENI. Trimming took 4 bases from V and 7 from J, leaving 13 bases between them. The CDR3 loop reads CASSLPGRVGYTF. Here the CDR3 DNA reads TGTGCCAGCTCACTCCCGGGACGAGTTGGCTACACCTTC.

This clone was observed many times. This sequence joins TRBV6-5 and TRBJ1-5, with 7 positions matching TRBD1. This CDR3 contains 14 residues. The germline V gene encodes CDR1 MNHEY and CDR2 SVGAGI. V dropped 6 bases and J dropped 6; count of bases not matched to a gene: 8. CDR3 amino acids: CASSKNRGGQPQHF. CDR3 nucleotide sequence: TGTGCCAGCAGCAAGAACAGGGGAGGTCAGCCCCAGCATTTT.

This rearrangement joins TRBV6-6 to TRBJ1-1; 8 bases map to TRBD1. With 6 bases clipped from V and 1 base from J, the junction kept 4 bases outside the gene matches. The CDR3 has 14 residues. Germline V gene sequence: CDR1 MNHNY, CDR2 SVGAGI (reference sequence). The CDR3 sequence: CASRRGQGNTEAFF. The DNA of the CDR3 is TGTGCCAGCAGGCGCGGACAGGGGAACACTGAAGCTTTCTTT.

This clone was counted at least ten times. This CDR3 is CASRTSGSADTQYF. CDR3 bases: TGTGCCAGCAGGACTAGCGGGAGTGCAGATACGCAGTATTTT. This sequence joins TRBV7-9 and TRBJ2-3, with 12 bases matching TRBD2. The CDR3 totals 14 residues. V trimming: 6 bases; J trimming: 4 bases; junction bases outside the gene matches: 2. Germline V gives CDR1 SEHNR, CDR2 FQNEAQ (reference sequence).

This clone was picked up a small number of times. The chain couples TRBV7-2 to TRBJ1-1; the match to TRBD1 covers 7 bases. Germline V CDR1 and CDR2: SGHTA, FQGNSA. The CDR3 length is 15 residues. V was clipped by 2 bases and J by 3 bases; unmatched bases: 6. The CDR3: CASSLNRGRDTEAFF. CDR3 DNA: TGTGCCAGCAGCTTAAACAGGGGAAGGGACACTGAAGCTTTCTTT.

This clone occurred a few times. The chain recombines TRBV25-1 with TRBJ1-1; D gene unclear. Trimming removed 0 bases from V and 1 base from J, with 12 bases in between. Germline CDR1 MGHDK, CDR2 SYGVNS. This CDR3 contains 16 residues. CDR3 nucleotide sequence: TGTGCCAGCAGTGAATATGGTGGGGTAACGAACACTGAAGCTTTCTTT. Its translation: CASSEYGGVTNTEAFF.

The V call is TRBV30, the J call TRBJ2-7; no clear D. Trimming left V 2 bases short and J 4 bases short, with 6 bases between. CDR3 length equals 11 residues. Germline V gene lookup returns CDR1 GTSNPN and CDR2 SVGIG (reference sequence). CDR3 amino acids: CAWSLGYEQYF. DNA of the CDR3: TGTGCCTGGAGTCTGGGGTACGAGCAGTACTTC.

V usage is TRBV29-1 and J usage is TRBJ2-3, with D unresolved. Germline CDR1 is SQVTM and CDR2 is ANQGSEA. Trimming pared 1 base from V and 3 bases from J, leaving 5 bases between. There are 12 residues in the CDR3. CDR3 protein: CSVEAVTDTQYF. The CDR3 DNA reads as TGCAGCGTTGAAGCGGTTACAGATACGCAGTATTTT.

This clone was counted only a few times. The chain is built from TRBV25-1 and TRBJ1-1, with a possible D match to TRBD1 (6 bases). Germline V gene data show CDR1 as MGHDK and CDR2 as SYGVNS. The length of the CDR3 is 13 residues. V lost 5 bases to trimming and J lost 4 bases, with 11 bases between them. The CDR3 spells CASSRQAGTEAFF. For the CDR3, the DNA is TGTGCCAGCAGTCGACAGGCCGGCACTGAAGCTTTCTTT.

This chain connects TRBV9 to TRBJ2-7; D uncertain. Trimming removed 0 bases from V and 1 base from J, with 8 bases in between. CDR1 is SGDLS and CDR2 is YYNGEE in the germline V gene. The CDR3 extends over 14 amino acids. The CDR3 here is CASSVGVYSYEQYF. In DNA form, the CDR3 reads TGTGCCAGCAGCGTAGGTGTATATTCCTACGAGCAGTACTTC.

For the CDR3, the DNA is TGTGCCAGCAGCGTACCATGGCGGGGGGTCTCCTACGAGCAGTACTTC. Amino acid sequence: CASSVPWRGVSYEQYF. The J gene is TRBJ2-7, the V gene TRBV11-2; TRBD2 aligns across 8 bases. In germline, CDR1 is SGHAT, CDR2 FQNNGV. The CDR3 runs to 16 residues. V lost 5 bases to trimming and J lost 0 bases; unmatched junction nucleotides: 9.